This T cell receptor (beta chain) was observed in a study of technical replicates of blood from a handful of donors. Only in-frame clones appear in the TCRdb table, and some are missing; sequencing was by immunoSEQ multiplex PCR. The sample comprises tens of thousands of clones, 80% to 95% of which are singletons, and 0.3% to 0.45% rests with the top ten. This sequence was found in a human donor in good health. Sequencing used T cells isolated from PBMCs.

CDR3 region: CAISLAGSVNEQYF. The DNA of the CDR3 is TGTGCCATCAGTCTGGCAGGGTCAGTCAACGAGCAGTACTTC. The chain joins TRBV10-3 to TRBJ2-7, with D perhaps TRBD1 (5 bases). The germline V and J ends were trimmed by 5 bases and 5 bases, with 16 bases remaining between them. CDR1 and CDR2 from the germline V gene are ENHRY and SYGVKD. CDR3 length equals 14 residues.